These 21 T cell receptor beta chains share one sample of origin, sequenced in a study of radiation and T cells in renal cell carcinoma. Using immunoSEQ multiplex PCR, the repertoire was profiled, and TCRdb retains in-frame clones only, with some absent. The top ten clones hold 20% to 25% of a sample with tens of thousands of clones, approximately 86% of them seen once. Noted time point: blood 2 weeks post-SBRT. Treatment defined: 15 Gy SBRT to primary tumor, nephrectomy 4 weeks later. The sequences come from blood, collected from a patient whose treatment included radiotherapy and nephrectomy. These receptors all stem from a woman in her forties or fifties with renal cell carcinoma.

The chain is built from TRBV4-1 and TRBJ2-1; possible D gene TRBD1, 6 bases. Germline V CDR1 and CDR2: MGHRA, YSYEKL. The V and J ends lost 4 bases and 1 base respectively, with 14 bases between them. The CDR3 extends over 16 amino acids. In DNA form, the CDR3 reads TGCGCCAGCAGCCCCCGGGACACGTGGTCCTACAATGAGCAGTTCTTC. This translates into CASSPRDTWSYNEQFF.

This clone has just a few counts. The V gene is TRBV18, the J gene TRBJ2-7; D uncertain. V lost 3 bases to trimming and J lost 1 base, with 7 bases between them. Germline CDR1 and CDR2: KGHSH and LQKENI. The CDR3 contains 13 residues. The CDR3 DNA sequence: TGTGCCAGCTCACCCCCAGAATCCTACGAGCAGTACTTC. Translation gives CASSPPESYEQYF.

V usage is TRBV29-1 and J usage is TRBJ2-1; TRBD1 is a possible D gene (6 bases). This CDR3 region has 12 residues. Germline-derived CDR1 and CDR2 are SQVTM and ANQGSEA. Trimming pared 6 bases from V and 8 bases from J, leaving 14 bases between. The DNA of the CDR3 is TGCAGCGTAGAACAGGGTGTTGATGAGCAGTTCTTC. This encodes CSVEQGVDEQFF.

This clone appeared a single time. The chain is built from TRBV29-1 and TRBJ1-1; no clear D gene. Per the germline V gene, CDR1 is SQVTM and CDR2 is ANQGSEA. This CDR3 is 14 amino acids long. V dropped 7 bases and J dropped 1 base, with 16 bases sitting between them. The CDR3 region has the DNA TGCAGCGCTCAGAGTCGGCTAGGGAACACTGAAGCTTTCTTT. Its translation: CSAQSRLGNTEAFF.

This clone occurred once. As DNA, the CDR3 is TGTGCCAGCAGAACAACTAGCGGGAGTTGGGAGACCCAGTACTTC. Its translation: CASRTTSGSWETQYF. The chain joins TRBV7-8 to TRBJ2-5, with TRBD2 matching 11 bases. Germline values: CDR1 SGHVS, CDR2 FQNEAQ. The CDR3 contains 15 residues. V shed 6 bases, J shed 5 bases, and the junction held 8 bases outside the gene matches.

The chain joins TRBV30 to TRBJ1-1; 10 bases are shared with TRBD1. The CDR3 is 13 amino acids. CDR1 is GTSNPN, CDR2 SVGIG, per germline (reference sequence). After removal of 5 bases from V and 4 bases from J, the junction contained 4 bases not matched to a gene. For the CDR3, the DNA is TGTGCCTGGGACAGGGGGCAGGTCACTGAAGCTTTCTTT. This sequence encodes CAWDRGQVTEAFF.

The chain employs TRBV18 and TRBJ1-1; D might be TRBD1 (6 bases). CDR3 length: 14 residues. V was trimmed by 3 bases and J by 1 base, leaving 9 bases between them. The germline CDR1 and CDR2 sequences are KGHSH and LQKENI. The DNA for the CDR3 is TGTGCCAGCTCACCGCAGGGGACGAACACTGAAGCTTTCTTT. This encodes CASSPQGTNTEAFF.

This clone was found once. V usage is TRBV18 and J usage is TRBJ2-7; D remains ambiguous. The CDR3 runs to 12 residues. The V gene lost 1 base and the J gene lost 7 bases, with 8 bases spanning the gap. The germline V gene has CDR1 KGHSH and CDR2 LQKENI. The CDR3 bases are TGTGCCAGCTCACCACGGGGTGGGGAGCAGTACTTC. This translates into CASSPRGGEQYF. Supplemented by reference TRBV18 and TRBJ2-7, the full variable domain reads NAGVMQNPRHLVRRRGQEARLRCSPMKGHSHVYWYRQLPEEGLKFMVYLQKENIIDESGMPKERFSAEFPKEGPSILRIQQVVRGDSAAYFCASSPRGGEQYFGPGTRLTVT.

This sequence joins TRBV6-5 and TRBJ1-5; D remains unclear. This CDR3 has 15 residues. Germline CDR1 and CDR2: MNHEY and SVGAGI. V shed 5 bases and J shed 1 base, with 12 bases lying between them. CDR3 nucleotide sequence: TGTGCCAGCAGTAAACAGTTTATGAGCAATCAGCCCCAGCATTTT. Protein: CASSKQFMSNQPQHF.

The chain recombines TRBV7-2 with TRBJ2-3, with 8 bases identical to TRBD2. In germline, CDR1 is SGHTA, CDR2 FQGNSA. After removal of 1 base from V and 3 bases from J, the junction contained 6 bases not matched to a gene. CDR3 length: 16 residues. CDR3 coding DNA: TGTGCCAGCAGCTTAGGGCGGCGGGGGGTGACAGATACGCAGTATTTT. This translates into CASSLGRRGVTDTQYF.

The chain links TRBV7-4 to TRBJ1-3; TRBD1 matches at 7 bases. CDR1 is SGHVT and CDR2 is SQSDAQ in the germline V gene. The length of the CDR3 is 19 residues. V gave up 5 bases and J gave up 3 bases; unmatched junction bases: 19. CDR3 in DNA: TGTGCCAGCAGCCAGGACAGGTCCGCCGCGGCCGCTCGTGGAAACACCATATATTTT. This gives the protein CASSQDRSAAAARGNTIYF.

This sequence joins TRBV28 and TRBJ1-1; 7 bases are a match to TRBD1. The germline gives CDR1 MDHEN, CDR2 SYDVKM. V was clipped by 5 bases and J by 2 bases; unmatched bases: 8. The length of the CDR3 is 15 residues. CDR3 DNA: TGTGCCAGCAGTGAGCGGACAGGAGGAAACACTGAAGCTTTCTTT. Its translation is CASSERTGGNTEAFF.

This clone was found once. This chain links TRBV6-5 with TRBJ1-2; TRBD1 aligns across 7 bases. The CDR3 has 16 amino acids. Germline values: CDR1 MNHEY, CDR2 SVGAGI. Trimming at V came to 0 bases and at J to 0 bases, leaving 4 bases not matched to a gene. CDR3 DNA: TGTGCCAGCAGTTACTCCTACAGGGGCACTAACTATGGCTACACCTTC. It translates to CASSYSYRGTNYGYTF.

This clone was detected only a few times. This chain joins TRBV9 and TRBJ2-2; possibly TRBD2 for D (6 bases). The germline V and J ends were trimmed by 7 bases and 5 bases, with 18 bases remaining between them. The CDR3 length is 15 residues. Per the germline V gene, CDR1 is SGDLS and CDR2 is YYNGEE. CDR3 protein: CASSKGGAYTGELFF. The DNA for the CDR3 is TGTGCCAGCTCCAAAGGAGGGGCGTATACCGGGGAGCTGTTTTTT.

The CDR3 DNA reads as TGTGCCAGCGGTATCGGACAGGCGAACACCGGGGAGCTGTTTTTT. Translated, it gives CASGIGQANTGELFF. V usage is TRBV7-9 and J usage is TRBJ2-2; 7 bases match TRBD1. J was trimmed by 0 bases and V by 8 bases; bases with no gene match: 6. Germline loops: CDR1 SEHNR, CDR2 FQNEAQ (reference sequence). This CDR3 has 15 residues.

The chain couples TRBV5-6 to TRBJ2-7, with unresolved D. Per the germline V gene, CDR1 is SGHDT and CDR2 is YYEEEE. This CDR3 spans 11 amino acids. The ends were cut back, 5 bases at V and 5 bases at J, with 8 bases in the middle. The CDR3, as DNA: TGTGCCAGCAGACAGTTTGACGAGCAGTACTTC. Its protein product is CASRQFDEQYF.

The gene calls are TRBV10-3 and TRBJ2-1; D not certain. Per the germline V gene, CDR1 is ENHRY and CDR2 is SYGVKD. This CDR3 spans 17 amino acids. V gave up 0 bases and J gave up 1 base, with 13 bases separating them. The CDR3 DNA reads as TGTGCCATCAGTGAGTCAGCGACCCTAGGGTCCTACAATGAGCAGTTCTTC. Translation gives CAISESATLGSYNEQFF.

V usage is TRBV5-1 and J usage is TRBJ2-3, with D perhaps TRBD1 (6 bases). Looked up from germline, CDR1 is SGHRS and CDR2 is YFSETQ. V lost 0 bases and J lost 2, with 10 bases in between. The CDR3 runs to 15 residues. CDR3 sequence: CASSLGDIDTDTQYF. The CDR3 bases are TGCGCCAGCAGCTTGGGGGACATAGACACAGATACGCAGTATTTT.

This clone has at least ten counts. The chain recombines TRBV14 with TRBJ1-2; D is undetermined. This CDR3 comprises 16 residues. Germline loops: CDR1 SGHDN, CDR2 FVKESK. Trimming shortened V by 3 bases and J by 8 bases, and 22 bases separated the two germline ends. CDR3 region: CASSQSQLIGGEGYTF. DNA for the CDR3: TGTGCCAGCAGCCAGTCACAGTTAATAGGCGGCGAGGGCTACACCTTC.

The rearrangement joins TRBV10-1 to TRBJ2-5; 7 nucleotides match TRBD2. The V segment lost 0 bases and the J segment 3 bases; nucleotides outside the gene matches: 1. This CDR3 has 14 amino acids. The germline CDR1 and CDR2 sequences are WNHNN and SYGVQD (reference sequence). Written as DNA, the CDR3 is TGCGCCAGCAGTGAGTCCGGGACTAAAGAGACCCAGTACTTC. As protein: CASSESGTKETQYF.

The chain joins TRBV19 to TRBJ2-5; perhaps TRBD1 as D (5 bases). There are 15 residues in the CDR3. CDR1 is LNHDA and CDR2 is SQIVND in the germline V gene (reference sequence). V was shortened by 3 bases and J by 3 bases, with 14 bases between the two germline ends. The CDR3 protein is CASSITGRAEETQYF. The CDR3 DNA is TGTGCCAGTAGTATCACGGGCAGGGCCGAAGAGACCCAGTACTTC.